A selection of T cell receptor beta chains follows, all from one sample in a study of CD8 T cells in Susac syndrome. TCRdb independently ran MiXCR on the immunoSEQ multiplex PCR reads; one entry per CDR3 protein. The table lists roughly 120,000 distinct CDR3 sequences, approximately 95% of them singletons. The sample taken for sequencing was CD8+ T cells from PBMCs. The receptors come from a human donor with multiple sclerosis. The CDR3 runs from the conserved cysteine through the conserved F or W. Fields, in order: clone size, V gene, D gene, J gene, CDR3 DNA, CDR3 protein. D genes are given only for firm matches. Clone size is given for some rows only: seen once, a few or many times, or a class if the clone is expanded.

-,TRBV29-1,TRBD1,TRBJ1-2,TGCAGCGTTGCGACCGGGACAGGGGGCTTTGCCTATGGCTACACCTTC,CSVATGTGGFAYGYTF
-,TRBV19,TRBD2,TRBJ2-3,TGTGCCAGTAGTACGAGCGGGGGACTGACAGATACGCAGTATTTT,CASSTSGGLTDTQYF
-,TRBV11-2,TRBD2,TRBJ2-3,TGTGCCAGCAGCTCCCGGGCGCTAGCGGGGGAAACCGGGGAGGCAGATACGCAGTATTTT,CASSSRALAGETGEADTQYF
-,TRBV9,-,TRBJ1-1,TGTGCCAGCAGCGTTACAGGGACTCTGGGGCCCAGCACTGAAGCTTTCTTT,CASSVTGTLGPSTEAFF
-,TRBV14,-,TRBJ2-3,TGTGCCAGCAGCCAAGTTGCCAGCACAGATACGCAGTATTTT,CASSQVASTDTQYF
-,TRBV13,TRBD1,TRBJ2-5,TGTGCCAGCAGCCTGGACAGGAACTACCAAGAGACCCAGTACTTC,CASSLDRNYQETQYF
once,TRBV27,-,TRBJ2-2,TGTGCCAGCAGTTTATCGGGGGGAAGGGAGCTGTTTTTT,CASSLSGGRELFF
-,TRBV27,-,TRBJ2-7,TGTGCCAGCAGTTTATTGGGCATTGGGGACGAGCAGTACTTC,CASSLLGIGDEQYF
once,TRBV12-3/TRBV12-4,-,TRBJ2-5,TGTGCCAGCACTGGGGACCCCCGCTTGGAGACCCAGTACTTC,CASTGDPRLETQYF
-,TRBV29-1,-,TRBJ1-1,TGCAGCGGCCAGATCAAACAGACTGAAGCTTTCTTT,CSGQIKQTEAFF
-,TRBV12-3/TRBV12-4,-,TRBJ2-1,TGTGCCAGCAGTCCGGACTCTTCGTACAATGAGCAGTTCTTC,CASSPDSSYNEQFF
-,TRBV29-1,TRBD1,TRBJ2-2,TGCAGCGCAGGGGGTACCGACACCGGGGAGCTGTTTTTT,CSAGGTDTGELFF
-,TRBV13,TRBD1,TRBJ1-1,TGTGCCAGCAGCCCATATGCGGACAGGGCCCTAAACACTGAAGCTTTCTTT,CASSPYADRALNTEAFF
-,TRBV7-2,TRBD2,TRBJ2-5,TGTGCCAGCCGGCTAGCGGGGGGCGTCCAAGAGACCCAGTACTTC,CASRLAGGVQETQYF
few,TRBV6-1,-,TRBJ1-1,TGTGCCAGCAGTGACTGGAACACTGAAGCTTTCTTT,CASSDWNTEAFF
-,TRBV30,-,TRBJ1-2,TGTGCCTCCTCCGACGGTGCTCCGGGGCACACCTTC,CASSDGAPGHTF
-,TRBV5-1,-,TRBJ1-6,TGCGCCAGCAGCGCCTACAGGGTCGAGTCACCCCTCCACTTT,CASSAYRVESPLHF
-,TRBV7-9,TRBD2,TRBJ2-1,TGTGCCAGCAGCTCCCGAGGGAGGGATGAGCAGTTCTTC,CASSSRGRDEQFF
-,TRBV7-9,TRBD1,TRBJ2-7,TGTGCCAGCAGCTTAATTAGGGGGCCCGGTCCTCCCTACGAGCAGTACTTC,CASSLIRGPGPPYEQYF
-,TRBV12-5,-,TRBJ2-1,TGTGCTAGTGGTATCCTTGGTAATGAGCAGTTCTTC,CASGILGNEQFF
-,TRBV12-3/TRBV12-4,-,TRBJ1-4,TGTGCCAGCAGCCCCGGACACCCCGAAAAACTGTTTTTT,CASSPGHPEKLFF
once,TRBV20-1,-,TRBJ2-7,TGCAGTGCTAGAGATCTCGGGGAGTACGAGCAGTACTTC,CSARDLGEYEQYF
-,TRBV4-1,TRBD1,TRBJ1-5,TGTGCCAGTAGCCCGGGACAGGGTAATCAGCCCCAGCATTTT,CASSPGQGNQPQHF
-,TRBV7-9,TRBD2,TRBJ2-7,TGTGCCAGCAGCTTTCGACCCGGGGTAGCGGGGGCCCCGGGAAGGGAGCAGTACTTC,CASSFRPGVAGAPGREQYF
-,TRBV5-1,-,TRBJ2-5,TGCGCCAGCAGAACCGTAAAGTTTGCAGAGACCCAGTACTTC,CASRTVKFAETQYF